The 6 T cell receptor beta chains in this list originate from one sample, sequenced in a study of T cell responses to AZD1222 COVID-19 vaccine. TCRdb keeps only in-frame clones here, not all; method: immunoSEQ multiplex PCR. The sample consists of approximately 120,000 clones, 93% of them appearing once. Material: peripheral blood, obtained on day 0 of AZD1222 vaccination. The receptor set was obtained from an adult in good health.

This chain connects TRBV4-1 to TRBJ1-2; D gene unclear. Trimming pared 1 base from V and 5 bases from J, leaving 14 bases between. Germline lookup yields CDR1 MGHRA and CDR2 YSYEKL. This CDR3 region has 15 residues. The chain's CDR3 is CASSQVVTALYGYTF. Written as DNA, the CDR3 is TGCGCCAGCAGCCAAGTTGTGACGGCGCTTTATGGCTACACCTTC.

The chain links TRBV5-3 to TRBJ1-5, with D unclear. TRBV5-3 belongs to the ORF category, with a function that is uncertain. This CDR3 is 14 amino acids long. V was shortened by 8 bases and J by 3 bases, with 15 bases between the two germline ends. In DNA form, the CDR3 reads TGTGCCAGCTATTGTGGACTTTACAATCAGCCCCAGCATTTT. Residues: CASYCGLYNQPQHF.

The CDR3 DNA is TGTGCCAGCAGTGACAGGAGCGGGAGGGAGCAGTTCTTC. Translated, it gives CASSDRSGREQFF. The J gene is TRBJ2-1, the V gene TRBV6-4; 9 bases are shared with TRBD2. The length of the CDR3 is 13 residues. Trimming took 2 bases from V and 10 from J; bases not matched to a gene: 3. Germline-derived CDR1 and CDR2 are MRHNA and SNTAGT.

For the CDR3, the DNA is TGTGCCAGCAGCTTACCCTCTGGGGCCACTGAAGCTTTCTTT. Translation gives CASSLPSGATEAFF. J is TRBJ1-1 and V is TRBV7-2, with D perhaps TRBD1 (5 bases). Per the germline V gene, CDR1 is SGHTA and CDR2 is FQGNSA. This CDR3 comprises 14 residues. V was cut by 2 bases and J by 4 bases, with 11 bases left in between.

This chain connects TRBV29-1 to TRBJ1-2, with D possibly being TRBD1 (5 bases). V lost 4 bases to trimming and J lost 4 bases, with 7 bases between them. CDR3 size: 11 residues. CDR1 and CDR2 from the germline V gene are SQVTM and ANQGSEA. The CDR3 DNA reads as TGCAGCGTTGTGGGGGGCTATGGCTACACCTTC. Translating gives CSVVGGYGYTF.

The chain is built from TRBV28 and TRBJ1-1, with 9 bases that match TRBD1. V was clipped by 5 bases and J by 10 bases; unmatched bases: 11. Germline lookup yields CDR1 MDHEN and CDR2 SYDVKM. The CDR3 loop spans 14 amino acids. This chain's CDR3 is CASSPSDRGIGAFF. The CDR3 DNA reads as TGTGCCAGCAGTCCCTCTGACAGGGGGATAGGAGCTTTCTTT. Full variable domain (remainder filled in from reference TRBV28 and TRBJ1-1): DVKVTQSSRYLVKRTGEKVFLECVQDMDHENMFWYRQDPGLGLRLIYFSYDVKMKEKGDIPEGYSVSREKKERFSLILESASTNQTSMYLCASSPSDRGIGAFFGQGTRLTVV.